This TCR beta chain was retrieved from a study of T cell responses to AZD1222 COVID-19 vaccine. Trimming stripped 4 bases from V and 4 bases from J, with 8 bases between. There are 13 residues in the CDR3. CDR1 is LNHDA, CDR2 SQIVND, per germline (reference sequence). Using immunoSEQ multiplex PCR, the repertoire was profiled, and TCRdb retains in-frame clones only, with some absent. In the table there are tens of thousands of clones, roughly 85% of which are singletons. The table lists this clone with a few counts. The sequencing here drew on peripheral blood, taken 28 days after the second AZD1222 dose. This sequence originates from an adult who received the AZD1222 COVID-19 vaccine. The genes are TRBV19 and TRBJ2-1; D uncertain. This CDR3 is CASSTDGYNEQFF. The CDR3 DNA is TGTGCCAGTAGTACGGACGGATACAATGAGCAGTTCTTC. Using reference TRBV19 and TRBJ2-1 for the parts outside the CDR3, the full variable domain is DGGITQSPKYLFRKEGQNVTLSCEQNLNHDAMYWYRQDPGQGLRLIYYSQIVNDFQKGDIAEGYSVSREKKESFPLTVTSAQKNPTAFYLCASSTDGYNEQFFGPGTRLTVL.